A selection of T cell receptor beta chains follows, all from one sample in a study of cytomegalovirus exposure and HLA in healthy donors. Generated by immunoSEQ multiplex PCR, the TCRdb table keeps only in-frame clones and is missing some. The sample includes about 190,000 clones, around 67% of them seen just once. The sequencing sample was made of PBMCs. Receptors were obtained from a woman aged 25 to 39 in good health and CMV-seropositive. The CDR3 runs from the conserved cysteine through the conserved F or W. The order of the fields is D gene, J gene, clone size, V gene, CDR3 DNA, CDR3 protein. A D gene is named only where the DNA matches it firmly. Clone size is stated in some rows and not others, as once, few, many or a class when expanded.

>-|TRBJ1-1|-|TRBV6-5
TGTGCCAGCAGTTACAGCTTCGGTGAAGCTTTCTTT
CASSYSFGEAFF
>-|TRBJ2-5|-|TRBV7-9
TGTGCCAGCAGCTTAGTTCCTGGCAGGCTGATCGAGACCCAGTACTTC
CASSLVPGRLIETQYF
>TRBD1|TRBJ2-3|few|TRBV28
TGTGCCAGCACAACCGACAGGGGGCGGAAAGATACGCAGTATTTT
CASTTDRGRKDTQYF
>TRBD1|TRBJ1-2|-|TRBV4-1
TGCGCCAGCAGCCAAGCCCGGGACAGGGATAAGAATGGCTACACCTTC
CASSQARDRDKNGYTF
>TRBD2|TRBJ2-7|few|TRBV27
TGTGCCAGCAGTCTGACTAGCGGGAGCTGGTCCTACGAGCAGTACTTC
CASSLTSGSWSYEQYF
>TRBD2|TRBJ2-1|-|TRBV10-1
TGCGCCAGCAGTGAAACACCACCGGGGCTAGCGGGAACCAATGAGCAGTTCTTC
CASSETPPGLAGTNEQFF
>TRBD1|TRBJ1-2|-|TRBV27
TGTGCCAGCAGTTCTTTCGACAGGGGGAATGGCTACACCTTC
CASSSFDRGNGYTF
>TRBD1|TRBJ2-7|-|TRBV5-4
TGTGCCAGCAGCCAGGGACAGGGACGAAGCAGCGAGCAGTACTTC
CASSQGQGRSSEQYF
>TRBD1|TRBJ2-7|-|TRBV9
TGTGCCAGCAGCAAGAGGGACAGTTCCTTCTCCTACGAGCAGTACTTC
CASSKRDSSFSYEQYF
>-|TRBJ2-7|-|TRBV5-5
TGTGCCAGCAGCTTGTGGGGCAACTACGAGCAGTACTTC
CASSLWGNYEQYF
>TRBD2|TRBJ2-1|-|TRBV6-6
TGTGCCAGCACAAATGGACTAGCCACCTACAATGAGCAGTTCTTC
CASTNGLATYNEQFF
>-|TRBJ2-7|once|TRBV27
TGTGCCAGCAGTTTAACAGGGAGAATCAACTACGAGCAGTACTTC
CASSLTGRINYEQYF
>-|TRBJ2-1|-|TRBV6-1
TGTGCCAGCATGGGGCGGGGCGTCGATGAGCAGTTCTTC
CASMGRGVDEQFF
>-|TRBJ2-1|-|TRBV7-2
TGTGCCAGCAGCAGAGGGGGGGATGAGCAGTTCTTC
CASSRGGDEQFF
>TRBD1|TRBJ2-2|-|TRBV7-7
TGTGCCAGCAGCCGACAGGGCTCCGGGGAGCTGTTTTTT
CASSRQGSGELFF
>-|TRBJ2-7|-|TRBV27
TGTGCCAGCAGTTTATCGGACAGCTACGAGCAGTACTTC
CASSLSDSYEQYF
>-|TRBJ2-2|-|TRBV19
TGTGCCAGTATATCGAACACCGGGGAGCTGTTTTTT
CASISNTGELFF
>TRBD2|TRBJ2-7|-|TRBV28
TGTGCCAGCAGTATCCCGGGACTAGCTTACGAGCAGTACTTC
CASSIPGLAYEQYF
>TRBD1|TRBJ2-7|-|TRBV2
TGTGCCAGCAGAGGGACAGGGGTGTACGAGCAGTACTTC
CASRGTGVYEQYF
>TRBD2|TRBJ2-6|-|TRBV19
TGTGCCAGTAGTATCAGGTGGGAGGGGCGCGTTTCTGGGGCCAACGTCCTGACTTTC
CASSIRWEGRVSGANVLTF
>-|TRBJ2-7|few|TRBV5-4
TGTGCCAGCAGCTTGGCTGCGGGCAACTACGAGCAGTACTTC
CASSLAAGNYEQYF
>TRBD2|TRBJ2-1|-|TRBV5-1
TGCGCCAGCAGCTTGTCTAGCGGGAGAATGCAGTTCTTC
CASSLSSGRMQFF
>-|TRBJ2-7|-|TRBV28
TGTGCCAGCAGTTTAACGGAGTACGAGCAGTACTTC
CASSLTEYEQYF
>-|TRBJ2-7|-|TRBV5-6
TGTGCCAGCAGCCTGATAGGAGCTTCCTACGAGCAGTACTTC
CASSLIGASYEQYF
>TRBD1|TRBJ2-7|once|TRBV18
TGTGCCAGCTCACCACGGGACAGGGTCTTTGAGCAGTACTTC
CASSPRDRVFEQYF
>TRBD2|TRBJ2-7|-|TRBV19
TGTGCCAGTAGAGTGACCGGGACTAGCGGGAACGAGCAGTACTTC
CASRVTGTSGNEQYF
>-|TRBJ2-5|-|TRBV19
TGTGCCAGTAGTATAGGCCGTCAGGTGTACCAAGAGACCCAGTACTTC
CASSIGRQVYQETQYF
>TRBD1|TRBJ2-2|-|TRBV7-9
TGTGCCAGCAGCCCGAGGACAGGGGACAACACCGGGGAGCTGTTTTTT
CASSPRTGDNTGELFF
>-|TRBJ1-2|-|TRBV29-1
TGCAGCGTTGAAGGGATGCGGGCTGGCTACACCTTC
CSVEGMRAGYTF
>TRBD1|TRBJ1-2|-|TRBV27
TGTGCCAGCAGTCCCAGGGGGATGGGCTATGGCTACACCTTC
CASSPRGMGYGYTF
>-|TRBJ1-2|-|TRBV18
TGTGCCAGCTCACCACCGAATTCAGGGTCTTGGGGCTACACCTTC
CASSPPNSGSWGYTF
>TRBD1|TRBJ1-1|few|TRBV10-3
TGTGCCATCAAGAGACAGGGCTGGACTGAAGCTTTCTTT
CAIKRQGWTEAFF
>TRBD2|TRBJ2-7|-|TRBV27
TGTGCCACCGGCGGGGGGCCCTACGAGCAGTACTTC
CATGGGPYEQYF
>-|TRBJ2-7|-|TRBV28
TGTGCCAGCAGTATACAGGACAGTTCGGCCTACGAGCAGTACTTC
CASSIQDSSAYEQYF
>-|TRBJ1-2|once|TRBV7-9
TGTGCCAGCAGCTCCGGTCAGAGAGCGCCGAGAGGGGGCTACACCTTC
CASSSGQRAPRGGYTF
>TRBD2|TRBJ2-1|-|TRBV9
TGTGCCAGCAGCGTAGAGCTAGCGGGATTAGAGCAGTTCTTC
CASSVELAGLEQFF
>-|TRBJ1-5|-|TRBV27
TGTGCCAGCGGGGAGACGGGAATTAGCAATCAGCCCCAGCATTTT
CASGETGISNQPQHF
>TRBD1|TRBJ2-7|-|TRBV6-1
TGTGCCAGCAGGGGCGGGGGGACAGGGGCCTACGAGCAGTACTTC
CASRGGGTGAYEQYF
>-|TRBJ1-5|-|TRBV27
TGTGCCAGCAGTTTACAGGGTGGGAATCAGCCCCAGCATTTT
CASSLQGGNQPQHF
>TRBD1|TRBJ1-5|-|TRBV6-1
TGTGCCAGCAGTGAAAGGACAGGGAGCAATCAGCCCCAGCATTTT
CASSERTGSNQPQHF
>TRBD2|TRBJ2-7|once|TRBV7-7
TGTGCTAGCAGCCTGGCGGGGGGGGCGGAGCAGTACTTC
CASSLAGGAEQYF
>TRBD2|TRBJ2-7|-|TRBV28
TGTGCCAGCAGTTTATCGCGGGAGCCCTACGAGCAGTACTTC
CASSLSREPYEQYF
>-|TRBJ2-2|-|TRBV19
TGTGCCAGTAGTATTTCAGAGGGCGACACCGGGGAGCTGTTTTTT
CASSISEGDTGELFF
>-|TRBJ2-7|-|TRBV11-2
TGTGCCAGCAGCCCCCATGCAGGCTCCTACGAGCAGTACTTC
CASSPHAGSYEQYF
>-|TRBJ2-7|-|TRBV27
TGTGCCAGCAGCTATGGGATGGCGGGACCCTACGAGCAGTACTTC
CASSYGMAGPYEQYF
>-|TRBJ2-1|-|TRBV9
TGTGCCAGCAGCGCTTACCGGGACTCAAGCTTTAATGAGCAGTTCTTC
CASSAYRDSSFNEQFF
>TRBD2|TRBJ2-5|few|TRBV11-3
TGTGCCAGCAGCGAACTAGCGGGAGAATCCCGCGAGACCCAGTACTTC
CASSELAGESRETQYF
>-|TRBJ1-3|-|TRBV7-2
TGTGCCAGCAGCTCCCTAATTTCCGCGGGCTCTGGAAACACCATATATTTT
CASSSLISAGSGNTIYF